A single T cell receptor beta chain is shown here with its context. Its antigen is still unknown. Trimming pared 0 bases from V and 3 bases from J, leaving 10 bases between. This CDR3 contains 14 residues. The V gene's germline CDR1 is SGHDT and CDR2 YYEEEE. This entry belongs to a study of shared clonotypes between healthy human individuals. General observations from the study: Relative to their counterparts shared across all four donors, non-shared clonotypes exhibited diminished generation probabilities. The low donor count limited represented genetic and exposure-history diversity.

Donors were healthy HIV-negative adults without recent acute infections or vaccinations. Sequencing used immunoSEQ multiplex PCR; TCRdb keeps in-frame clones, though not all of them. In the table there are roughly 1 million clones, 65% to 80% of which are singletons. This clonotype originated in a man aged 18 to 29 in good health. This chain connects TRBV5-6 to TRBJ2-7; the D is unclear. The sample comprised memory CD4+ T cells sorted from blood. As for subset: CD45RA-negative fraction. CDR3 sequence reads: CASSLGFSYYEQYF. CDR3 DNA sequence: TGTGCCAGCAGCTTGGGTTTTTCGTACTACGAGCAGTACTTC.